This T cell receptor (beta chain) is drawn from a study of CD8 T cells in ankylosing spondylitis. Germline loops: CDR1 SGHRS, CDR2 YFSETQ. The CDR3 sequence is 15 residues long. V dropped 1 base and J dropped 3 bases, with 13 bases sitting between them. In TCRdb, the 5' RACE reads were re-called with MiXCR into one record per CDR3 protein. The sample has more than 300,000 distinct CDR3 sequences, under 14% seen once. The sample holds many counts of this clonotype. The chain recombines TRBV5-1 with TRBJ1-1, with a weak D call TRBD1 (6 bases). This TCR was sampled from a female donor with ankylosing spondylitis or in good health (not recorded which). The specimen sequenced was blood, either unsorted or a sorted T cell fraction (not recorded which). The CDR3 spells CASSLSRGGDTEAFF. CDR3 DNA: TGCGCCAGCAGCTTGAGCAGGGGAGGGGACACTGAAGCTTTCTTT.